Listed below are T cell receptor beta chains from one sample, sequenced in a study of T cell responses to AZD1222 COVID-19 vaccine. TCRdb's table, derived via immunoSEQ multiplex PCR, lists solely in-frame clones and lacks some. The data hold tens of thousands of clones, with about nine tenths observed a single time. The source material was peripheral blood, sampled 28 days after the second AZD1222 dose. Every receptor here comes from an adult who received the AZD1222 COVID-19 vaccine. CDR3s include the opening cysteine and the closing phenylalanine or tryptophan. D genes are given only for firm matches. The size of a clone is reported for some rows only, either as once, few or many, or as a class for expanded clones.

V gene: TRBV30; D gene: .; clone size: .; J gene: TRBJ1-1; CDR3 protein: CAWRLPGPMNTEAFF; CDR3 DNA: TGTGCCTGGAGGTTGCCGGGACCGATGAACACTGAAGCTTTCTTT
V gene: TRBV5-1; D gene: TRBD1; clone size: .; J gene: TRBJ1-1; CDR3 protein: CASSTGQIYMNTEAFF; CDR3 DNA: TGCGCCAGCAGCACGGGACAGATTTACATGAACACTGAAGCTTTCTTT
V gene: TRBV3-1/TRBV3-2; D gene: .; clone size: .; J gene: TRBJ1-6; CDR3 protein: CASSQDPSLIPPLHF; CDR3 DNA: TGTGCCAGCAGCCAAGACCCCTCCCTTATTCCACCCCTCCACTTT
V gene: TRBV7-9; D gene: .; clone size: .; J gene: TRBJ1-4; CDR3 protein: CASSFGAGEKLFF; CDR3 DNA: TGTGCCAGCAGCTTTGGGGCAGGAGAAAAACTGTTTTTT
V gene: TRBV6-5; D gene: .; clone size: .; J gene: TRBJ2-7; CDR3 protein: CASSLRRRPYEQYF; CDR3 DNA: TGTGCCAGCAGTCTCCGACGTCGCCCCTACGAGCAGTACTTC
V gene: TRBV3-1/TRBV3-2; D gene: TRBD2; clone size: .; J gene: TRBJ2-7; CDR3 protein: CASSLGTSGSVEQYF; CDR3 DNA: TGTGCCAGCAGCCTCGGGACTAGCGGGAGCGTCGAGCAGTACTTC
V gene: TRBV29-1; D gene: TRBD2; clone size: .; J gene: TRBJ2-1; CDR3 protein: CSVPRLAGVVNEQFF; CDR3 DNA: TGCAGCGTTCCACGCCTAGCGGGAGTTGTCAATGAGCAGTTCTTC
V gene: TRBV6-4; D gene: .; clone size: .; J gene: TRBJ1-2; CDR3 protein: CASSAALGGVGGYTF; CDR3 DNA: TGTGCCAGCAGTGCTGCCCTCGGGGGCGTCGGTGGCTACACCTTC
V gene: TRBV6-4; D gene: TRBD2; clone size: .; J gene: TRBJ2-1; CDR3 protein: CASSDTSGGYNEQFF; CDR3 DNA: TGTGCCAGCAGTGACACTAGCGGGGGATACAATGAGCAGTTCTTC
V gene: TRBV7-8; D gene: .; clone size: .; J gene: TRBJ1-2; CDR3 protein: CASSLTGLANYGYTF; CDR3 DNA: TGTGCCAGCAGCCTGACCGGGTTAGCTAACTATGGCTACACCTTC
V gene: TRBV4-2; D gene: TRBD2; clone size: .; J gene: TRBJ2-7; CDR3 protein: CASSQGFRASGSYEQYF; CDR3 DNA: TGTGCCAGCAGCCAAGGCTTCAGGGCTAGCGGGAGCTACGAGCAGTACTTC
V gene: TRBV27; D gene: TRBD2; clone size: .; J gene: TRBJ2-7; CDR3 protein: CASSFQAGAYEQYF; CDR3 DNA: TGTGCCAGCAGTTTTCAAGCGGGAGCCTACGAGCAGTACTTC
V gene: TRBV15; D gene: TRBD1; clone size: .; J gene: TRBJ2-1; CDR3 protein: CATSRDRPVRGHEQFF; CDR3 DNA: TGTGCCACCAGCAGAGATCGGCCCGTCAGGGGGCATGAGCAGTTCTTC
V gene: TRBV6-6; D gene: .; clone size: once; J gene: TRBJ2-5; CDR3 protein: CASSYSTARETQYF; CDR3 DNA: TGTGCCAGCAGTTACTCAACAGCGAGGGAGACCCAGTACTTC
V gene: TRBV7-3; D gene: TRBD2; clone size: .; J gene: TRBJ2-7; CDR3 protein: CASSLTAGENYEQYF; CDR3 DNA: TGTGCCAGCAGCTTAACGGCGGGGGAGAACTACGAGCAGTACTTC
V gene: TRBV29-1; D gene: .; clone size: .; J gene: TRBJ2-5; CDR3 protein: CSVEVGGAETQYF; CDR3 DNA: TGCAGCGTGGAAGTAGGAGGGGCAGAGACCCAGTACTTC
V gene: TRBV20-1; D gene: .; clone size: .; J gene: TRBJ2-7; CDR3 protein: CSASHTDSSSYEQYF; CDR3 DNA: TGCAGTGCTAGTCATACTGACTCCAGCTCCTACGAGCAGTACTTC
V gene: TRBV28; D gene: TRBD1; clone size: .; J gene: TRBJ1-5; CDR3 protein: CASMWGQGINQPQHF; CDR3 DNA: TGTGCCAGCATGTGGGGACAGGGGATCAATCAGCCCCAGCATTTT
V gene: TRBV5-5; D gene: .; clone size: few; J gene: TRBJ2-7; CDR3 protein: CASSFVVSYEQYF; CDR3 DNA: TGTGCCAGCAGCTTTGTTGTATCCTACGAGCAGTACTTC
V gene: TRBV4-1; D gene: TRBD1; clone size: .; J gene: TRBJ1-4; CDR3 protein: CASSQTGQGREKLFF; CDR3 DNA: TGCGCCAGCAGCCAGACGGGACAGGGGAGGGAAAAACTGTTTTTT
V gene: TRBV27; D gene: TRBD2; clone size: .; J gene: TRBJ2-7; CDR3 protein: CASSFRGRAYEQYF; CDR3 DNA: TGTGCCAGCAGTTTCCGTGGGAGGGCCTACGAGCAGTACTTC
V gene: TRBV14; D gene: TRBD2; clone size: few; J gene: TRBJ2-1; CDR3 protein: CASSPPRQGLAYTNEQFF; CDR3 DNA: TGTGCCAGCAGCCCGCCGCGACAGGGACTAGCGTATACTAATGAGCAGTTCTTC
V gene: TRBV5-4; D gene: TRBD1; clone size: .; J gene: TRBJ1-1; CDR3 protein: CASSRRTGGGTEAFF; CDR3 DNA: TGTGCCAGCAGCCGACGGACAGGGGGAGGGACTGAAGCTTTCTTT